This TCR beta chain was identified during a study of shared clonotypes between healthy human individuals. Whole-study results and caveats: Collection of samples was limited to blood; tissue repertoires likely differ. Roughly 5% of naive CD4 clonotypes were common to several donors.

The method was immunoSEQ multiplex PCR; TCRdb's version includes in-frame clones alone and lacks a portion of them. The sample lists more than 550,000 clones, 90% occurring once. As to this clone: Antigen: not known.

All donors were healthy HIV-negative adults lacking recent acute infections or vaccinations. The authors combined CD45RO+ cells with CCR7-negative CD45RA+ TemRA cells as CD8 memory. The CDR3 has 15 residues. V lost 2 bases and J lost 1, with 11 bases in between. In germline, CDR1 is MDHEN, CDR2 SYDVKM. Material: memory CD8+ T cells from PBMCs. Subset: CD45RO+ cells pooled with CCR7-negative TemRA cells. This TCR derives from a man between 18 and 35 years old in good health. Some clones in this sample may be carry-over from other donors' samples. The J gene is TRBJ1-1, the V gene TRBV28, with D possibly matching TRBD1 (5 bases). The CDR3, as DNA: TGTGCCAGCAGTTTAGGTGTCAGGGAGAACACTGAAGCTTTCTTT. As protein: CASSLGVRENTEAFF. Full variable domain (outside the CDR3, taken from reference TRBV28 and TRBJ1-1): DVKVTQSSRYLVKRTGEKVFLECVQDMDHENMFWYRQDPGLGLRLIYFSYDVKMKEKGDIPEGYSVSREKKERFSLILESASTNQTSMYLCASSLGVRENTEAFFGQGTRLTVV.